This paragraph reports one T cell receptor (beta chain). As yet, its antigen is unknown. This sample is part of a study of PD-1 blockade in mismatch repair-deficient tumors. V dropped 7 bases and J dropped 1 base, with 17 bases sitting between them. There are 15 residues in the CDR3. Germline lookup yields CDR1 MDHEN and CDR2 SYDVKM. The time point is: roughly 11-day in vitro stimulation with candidate neoantigen peptide 6. All patients were mismatch repair deficient, assessed by either PCR or immunohistochemistry. Data came from immunoSEQ multiplex PCR; TCRdb stores just in-frame clones and leaves some out. The data hold about 14,000 clones, with around 83% observed a single time. General study points: Three of seven peptides expanded clones, giving 120 to 150 unique blood TCRs.

The chain combines TRBV28 with TRBJ2-7, with D possibly being TRBD1 (5 bases). The specimen comprised cells cultured in vitro, sampled from a patient treated with pembrolizumab. This receptor was identified in an adult with mismatch repair-deficient cancer. CDR3 amino acids: CASNPEAGHSYEQYF. CDR3 DNA: TGTGCCAGCAATCCGGAAGCAGGGCATTCCTACGAGCAGTACTTC.